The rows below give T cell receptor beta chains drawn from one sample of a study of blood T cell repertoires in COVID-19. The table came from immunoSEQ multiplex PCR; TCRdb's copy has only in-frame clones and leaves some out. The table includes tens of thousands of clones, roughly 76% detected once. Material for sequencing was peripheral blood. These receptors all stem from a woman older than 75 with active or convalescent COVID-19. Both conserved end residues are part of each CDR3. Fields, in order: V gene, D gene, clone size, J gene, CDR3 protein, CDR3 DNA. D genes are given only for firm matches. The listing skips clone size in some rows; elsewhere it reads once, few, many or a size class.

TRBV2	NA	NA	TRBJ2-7	CASSGRGGSEQYF	TGTGCCAGCAGTGGGAGGGGGGGGTCCGAGCAGTACTTC
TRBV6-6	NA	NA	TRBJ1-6	CASSYGSNSPLHF	TGTGCCAGCAGTTACGGCAGTAATTCACCCCTCCACTTT
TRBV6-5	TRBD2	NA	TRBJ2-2	CASRGGLDPGELFF	TGTGCCAGCAGGGGGGGGTTAGATCCCGGGGAGCTGTTTTTT
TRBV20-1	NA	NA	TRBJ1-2	CSASLWMRTDGYTF	TGCAGTGCTAGTTTATGGATGAGGACAGATGGCTACACCTTC
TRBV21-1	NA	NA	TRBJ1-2	CASSKGTGASPYNYGYTF	TGTGCCAGCAGCAAAGGGACAGGGGCCTCTCCCTACAACTATGGCTACACCTTC
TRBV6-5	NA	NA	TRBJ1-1	CASRPAGEENTEAFF	TGTGCCAGCAGACCCGCGGGGGAAGAGAACACTGAAGCTTTCTTT
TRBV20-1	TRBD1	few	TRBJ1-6	CSASNSGQGYNSPLHF	TGCAGTGCTAGTAACTCGGGACAGGGATATAATTCACCCCTCCACTTT
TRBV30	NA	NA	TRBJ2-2	CAWRGGDRNTGELFF	TGTGCCTGGAGAGGCGGGGACCGGAACACCGGGGAGCTGTTTTTT
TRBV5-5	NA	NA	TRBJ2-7	CASSASASSYEQYF	TGTGCCAGCAGCGCCAGCGCGAGCTCCTACGAGCAGTACTTC
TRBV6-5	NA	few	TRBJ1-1	CASRLLGDTEAFF	TGTGCCAGCCGGCTCCTCGGGGACACTGAAGCTTTCTTT
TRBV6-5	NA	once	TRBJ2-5	CASSYGATTQETQYF	TGTGCCAGCAGTTACGGGGCCACCACCCAAGAGACCCAGTACTTC
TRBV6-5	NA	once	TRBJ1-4	CASSSDRSNEKLFF	TGTGCCAGCAGTTCGGACAGATCAAATGAAAAACTGTTTTTT
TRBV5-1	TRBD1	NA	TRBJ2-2	CASGYRDSANTGELFF	TGCGCCAGCGGTTATAGGGACAGCGCGAACACCGGGGAGCTGTTTTTT
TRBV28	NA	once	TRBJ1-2	CASSLPQGHGYTF	TGTGCCAGCAGTTTACCACAGGGACATGGCTACACCTTC
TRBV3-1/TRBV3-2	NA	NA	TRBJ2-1	CASSLMSRSYNEQFF	TGTGCCAGCAGCCTTATGAGCCGCTCCTACAATGAGCAGTTCTTC
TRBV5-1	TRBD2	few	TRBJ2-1	CASSLAGDSGNNEQFF	TGCGCCAGCAGCTTGGCCGGAGATAGCGGGAACAATGAGCAGTTCTTC
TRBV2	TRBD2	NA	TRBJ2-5	CASSEGLGVETQYF	TGTGCCAGCAGTGAGGGACTAGGTGTAGAGACCCAGTACTTC
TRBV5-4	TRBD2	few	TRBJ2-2	CASSFKGGVAGELFF	TGTGCCAGCAGCTTTAAGGGAGGGGTTGCCGGGGAGCTGTTTTTT
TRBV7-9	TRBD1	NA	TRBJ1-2	CASSLSDREGYTF	TGTGCCAGCAGCTTATCGGACAGGGAGGGCTACACCTTC
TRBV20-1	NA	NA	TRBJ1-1	CSARSDTEAFF	TGCAGTGCCCGATCGGACACTGAAGCTTTCTTT
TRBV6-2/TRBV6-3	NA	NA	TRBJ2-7	CASSRQHYEQYF	TGTGCCAGCAGCCGACAGCACTACGAGCAGTACTTC
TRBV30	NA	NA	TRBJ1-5	CAWSLSGVVGNQPQHF	TGTGCCTGGAGCCTAAGCGGAGTAGTGGGCAATCAGCCCCAGCATTTT
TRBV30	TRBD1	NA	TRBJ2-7	CAWSLPGGQDEQYF	TGTGCCTGGAGTCTCCCAGGGGGCCAGGACGAGCAGTACTTC
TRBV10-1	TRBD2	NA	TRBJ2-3	CASSRLAGRTDTQYF	TGCGCCAGCAGTCGGCTAGCGGGCCGCACAGATACGCAGTATTTT
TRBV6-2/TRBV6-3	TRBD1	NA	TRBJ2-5	CASSSTDRAEGETQYF	TGTGCCAGCAGTTCCACGGACAGGGCGGAGGGGGAGACCCAGTACTTC
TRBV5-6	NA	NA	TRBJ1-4	CASSIGTLDGEKLFF	TGTGCCAGCAGCATCGGGACATTGGATGGTGAAAAACTGTTTTTT
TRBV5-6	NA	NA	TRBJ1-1	CASSFLSRVDTEAFF	TGTGCCAGCAGCTTCCTCTCCCGGGTCGACACTGAAGCTTTCTTT
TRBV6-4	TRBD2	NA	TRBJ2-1	CASSPRGGSRNEQFF	TGTGCCAGCAGTCCGCGGGGGGGCTCTAGAAATGAGCAGTTCTTC
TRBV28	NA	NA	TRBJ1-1	CASRLSGAGTEAFF	TGTGCCAGCAGGCTGTCCGGTGCGGGCACTGAAGCTTTCTTT